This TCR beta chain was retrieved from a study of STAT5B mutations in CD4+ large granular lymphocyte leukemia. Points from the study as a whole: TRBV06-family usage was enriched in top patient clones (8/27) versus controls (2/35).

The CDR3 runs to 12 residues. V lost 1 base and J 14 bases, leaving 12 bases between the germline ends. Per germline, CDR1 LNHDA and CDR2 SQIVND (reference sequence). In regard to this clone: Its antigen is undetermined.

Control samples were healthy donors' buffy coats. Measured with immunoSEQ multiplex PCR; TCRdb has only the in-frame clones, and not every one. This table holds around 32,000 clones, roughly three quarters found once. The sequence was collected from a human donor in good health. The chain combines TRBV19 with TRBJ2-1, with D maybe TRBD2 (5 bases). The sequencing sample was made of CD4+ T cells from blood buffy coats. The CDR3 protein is CASSIGGGPEFF. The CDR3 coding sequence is TGTGCCAGTAGTATAGGAGGCGGGCCGGAGTTCTTC.